This T cell receptor beta chain was identified during a study of shared clonotypes between healthy human individuals (dated by TCRdb to 2020 to 2022). Context from the whole study: The cohort comprised two women and a few men aged 18 to 49 years. For each donor, three plates each were used for CD4 naive and CD4 memory, two plates were used for CD8 naive, and one plate was used for CD8 memory. Blood TCR repertoires of about 5 healthy adults were deeply sequenced to estimate repertoire size and the extent of clonotype sharing between individuals. To increase sequencing depth and limit assay-specific biases, TCR repertoire library preparation and sequencing were carried out by different laboratories using diverse techniques. Leukapheresis yielded between about 0.94 and 8.9 billion PBMCs per donor. Summary of the overall study and its limitations: Even with the large sequencing depth, rarefaction of the sorted-subset datasets indicated that sequencing was incomplete. Sampling was restricted to blood, and TCR repertoires in tissues likely differ from the TCR repertoires found in blood. Naive subsets generally had larger estimated clonotype richness than memory subsets. The small number of donors limited the genetic and exposure-history diversity represented. Based on pairwise subsampling, the degree of clonotype sharing among donors was expected to be affected by sequencing depth. Across a handful of donors, about 5% of naive CD4, roughly 3.4% of naive CD8, 2.3% of memory CD4, and under 0.45% of memory CD8 clonotypes were shared. Clonotypes shared by all four sorted-subset donors showed higher generation probabilities than non-shared clonotypes.

This clone was seen a single time. Its antigen is not yet known. The record has no base qualities; no much larger clone is one base away. The donors were healthy, HIV-negative adults with no recently reported acute infections or vaccinations. All donors were Caucasian adults living in Nashville, Tennessee, USA. CD4+ T cells were enriched by magnetic negative selection; naive cells were then positively selected on CD45RA, and the negative fraction formed the memory subset. Blood was obtained by leukapheresis, after which PBMCs were separated by Ficoll-Histopaque density gradient centrifugation and cryopreserved in liquid nitrogen vapor phase. Purity and quantity of every magnetically sorted T cell population were checked by analytical flow cytometry. Each sorted fraction had its genomic DNA isolated and then quantified by UV absorbance on a Nanodrop 2000c. Sequences SGDLS (CDR1) and YYNGEE (CDR2) are obtained from the germline V gene. V is clipped by 3 bases and J by 7 bases, and the sequence between their germline boundaries is 14 bases long. Spanning cysteine to phenylalanine, the CDR3 consists of 14 amino acids. The entry retains the CDR3 DNA only, 42 bases that are in frame from base 1.

Using the deep immunoSEQ assay, multiplex PCR amplified TCR CDR3 regions from genomic DNA. Extracted genomic DNA from each cell subset was spread evenly across all wells of several immunoSEQ 96-well plates, with each plate serving as a replicate. For sorted subsets, each replicate PCR was loaded with 200 ng genomic DNA, equivalent to 30,000 or so T cell genomes. Purified libraries were quantified with a Qubit 3.0 fluorometer, sized on a Bioanalyzer 2100, and re-quantified with the KAPA Library Quantification kit. Every immunoSEQ 96-well plate was sequenced on a separate single-read 150-cycle Illumina NextSeq 550 flow cell. From the authors' description of their analysis: The immunoSEQ output contained only junctional sequences without quality scores, so filtering could not match that applied to full-length reads. To assign V/J genes and CDR3, sequences were annotated using PyIR, a Python wrapper for IgBLAST v1.9, with IMGT germline references. Reads were filtered out if the reads had weak V/J assignments (E-value above 1e-6), no CDR3, stop codons, out-of-frame junctions, or ambiguous translated residues. A V3J clonotype was defined by an identical inferred V gene, J gene, and CDR3 amino acid sequence. To compute the percentage overlap between repertoires, the number of shared unique clonotypes was divided by the size of the smaller repertoire. RTK rarefaction, the Chao1 estimator, and Recon v2.1 estimates of unobserved clonotypes were used to assess repertoire richness. OLGA was used to compute generation probabilities for all TCRbeta clonotypes that the gDNA method yielded from a handful of donors. The table was pulled from immuneACCESS by TCRdb, which kept in-frame rearrangements only. Such tables lose some clones; where checked, under half of the loss comes from unresolved V genes, and the rest has no known cause. The V and J calls and clone size come from that table; D and trimming were worked out from the DNA. In all, the sample holds 1,400,000 or so clones, and approximately 98.5% of those were seen once. Approximately 0.4% of the sample is in the top ten clones.

The clonotype comes from a man aged 25 to 45 in good health. The sample comprised naive CD4+ T cells sorted from blood. Taken with the paper, the label for cell subset or site translates to: CD45RA+ positively selected. The V and J segments used are TRBV9 and TRBJ2-1; a tentative D call is TRBD1 (6 bases match). The sequenced DNA is TGTGCCAGCAGCGCAGGGGCTGTAGGGAATGAGCAGTTCTTC. The encoded protein is CASSAGAVGNEQFF.